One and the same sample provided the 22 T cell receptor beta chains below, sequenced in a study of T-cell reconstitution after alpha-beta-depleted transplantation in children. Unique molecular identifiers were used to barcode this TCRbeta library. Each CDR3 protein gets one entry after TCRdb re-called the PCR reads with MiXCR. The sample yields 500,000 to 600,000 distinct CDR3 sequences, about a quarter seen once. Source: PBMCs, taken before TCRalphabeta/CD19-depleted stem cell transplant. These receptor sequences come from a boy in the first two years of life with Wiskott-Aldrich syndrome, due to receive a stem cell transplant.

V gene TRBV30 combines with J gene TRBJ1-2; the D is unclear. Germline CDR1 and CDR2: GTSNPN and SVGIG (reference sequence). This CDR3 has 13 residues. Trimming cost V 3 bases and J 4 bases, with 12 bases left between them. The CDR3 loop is CAWRVGILYGYTF. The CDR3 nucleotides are TGTGCCTGGAGAGTCGGGATTCTCTATGGCTACACCTTC.

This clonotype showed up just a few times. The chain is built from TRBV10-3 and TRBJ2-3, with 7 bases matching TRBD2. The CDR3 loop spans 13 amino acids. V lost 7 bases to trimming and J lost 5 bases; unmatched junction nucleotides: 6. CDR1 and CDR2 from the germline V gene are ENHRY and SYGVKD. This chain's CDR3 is CAIKAGDGDTQYF. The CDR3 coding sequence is TGTGCCATCAAGGCGGGAGACGGAGATACGCAGTATTTT.

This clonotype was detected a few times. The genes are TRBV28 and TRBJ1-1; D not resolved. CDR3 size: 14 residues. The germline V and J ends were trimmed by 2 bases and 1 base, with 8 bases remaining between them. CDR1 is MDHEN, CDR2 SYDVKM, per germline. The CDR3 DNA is TGTGCCAGCAGTTTACCAGCTAAGAACACTGAAGCTTTCTTT. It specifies CASSLPAKNTEAFF. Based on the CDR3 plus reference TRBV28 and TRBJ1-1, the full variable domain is DVKVTQSSRYLVKRTGEKVFLECVQDMDHENMFWYRQDPGLGLRLIYFSYDVKMKEKGDIPEGYSVSREKKERFSLILESASTNQTSMYLCASSLPAKNTEAFFGQGTRLTVV.

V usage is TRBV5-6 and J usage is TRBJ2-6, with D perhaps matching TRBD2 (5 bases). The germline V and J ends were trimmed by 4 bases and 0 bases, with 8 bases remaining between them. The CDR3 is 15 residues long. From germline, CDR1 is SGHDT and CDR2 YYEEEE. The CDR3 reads CASSPAGSGANVLTF. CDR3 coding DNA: TGTGCCAGCAGCCCCGCGGGCTCTGGGGCCAACGTCCTGACTTTC. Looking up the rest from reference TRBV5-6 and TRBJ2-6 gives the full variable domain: DAGVTQSPTHLIKTRGQQVTLRCSPKSGHDTVSWYQQALGQGPQFIFQYYEEEERQRGNFPDRFSGHQFPNYSSELNVNALLLGDSALYLCASSPAGSGANVLTFGAGSRLTVL.

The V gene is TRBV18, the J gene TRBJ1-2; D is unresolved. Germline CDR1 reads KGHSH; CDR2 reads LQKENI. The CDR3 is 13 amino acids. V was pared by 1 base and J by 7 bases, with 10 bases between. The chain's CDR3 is CASSPLQPAGYTF. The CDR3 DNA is TGTGCCAGCTCACCACTACAGCCTGCTGGCTACACCTTC.

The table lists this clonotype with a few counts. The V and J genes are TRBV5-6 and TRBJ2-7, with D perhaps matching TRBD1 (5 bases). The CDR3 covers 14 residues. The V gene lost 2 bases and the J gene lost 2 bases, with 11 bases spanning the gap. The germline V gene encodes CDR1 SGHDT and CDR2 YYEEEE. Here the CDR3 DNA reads TGTGCCAGCAGCTTTACGACAGAACCCTACGAGCAGTACTTC. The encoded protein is CASSFTTEPYEQYF.

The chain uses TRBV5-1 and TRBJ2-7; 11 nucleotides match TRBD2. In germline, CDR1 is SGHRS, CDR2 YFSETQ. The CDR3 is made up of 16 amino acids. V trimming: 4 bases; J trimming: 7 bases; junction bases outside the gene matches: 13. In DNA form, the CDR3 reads TGCGCCAGCAGCGTTTACACTAGCGGGAGAGCTCAAGAGCAGTACTTC. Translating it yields CASSVYTSGRAQEQYF. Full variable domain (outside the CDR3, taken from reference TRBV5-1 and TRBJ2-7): KAGVTQTPRYLIKTRGQQVTLSCSPISGHRSVSWYQQTPGQGLQFLFEYFSETQRNKGNFPGRFSGRQFSNSRSEMNVSTLELGDSALYLCASSVYTSGRAQEQYFGPGTRLTVT.

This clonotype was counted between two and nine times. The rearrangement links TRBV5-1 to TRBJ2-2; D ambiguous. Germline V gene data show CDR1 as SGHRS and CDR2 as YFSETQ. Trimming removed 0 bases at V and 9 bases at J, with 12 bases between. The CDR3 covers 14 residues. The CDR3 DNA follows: TGCGCCAGCAGCTTGGAACCCGGGTATAGGGAGCTGTTTTTT. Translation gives CASSLEPGYRELFF.

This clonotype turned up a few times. CDR3 sequence reads: CSARGSRGTGNTGELFF. The CDR3 DNA reads TGCAGTGCTAGGGGGTCTCGGGGCACCGGAAACACCGGGGAGCTGTTTTTT. The genes are TRBV20-1 and TRBJ2-2; D may be TRBD1 or TRBD2 (5 bases each). CDR1 is DFQATT, CDR2 SNEGSKA, per germline (reference sequence). This CDR3 spans 17 amino acids. The V end lost 3 bases, the J end lost 2 bases, and 19 bases lay between the germline ends.

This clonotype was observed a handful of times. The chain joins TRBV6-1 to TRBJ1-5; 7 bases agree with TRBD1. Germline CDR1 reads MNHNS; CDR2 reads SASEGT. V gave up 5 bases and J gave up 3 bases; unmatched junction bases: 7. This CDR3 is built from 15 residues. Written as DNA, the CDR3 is TGTGCCAGCAGTCCGACAGGGATGCCCAATCAGCCCCAGCATTTT. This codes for CASSPTGMPNQPQHF.

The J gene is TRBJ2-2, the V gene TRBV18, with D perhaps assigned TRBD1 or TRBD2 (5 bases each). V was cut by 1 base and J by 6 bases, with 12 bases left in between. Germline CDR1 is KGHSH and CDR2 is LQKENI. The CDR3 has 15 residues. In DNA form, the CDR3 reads TGTGCCAGCTCACCACTGACAGAGGGCGCCGGGGAGCTGTTTTTT. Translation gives CASSPLTEGAGELFF.

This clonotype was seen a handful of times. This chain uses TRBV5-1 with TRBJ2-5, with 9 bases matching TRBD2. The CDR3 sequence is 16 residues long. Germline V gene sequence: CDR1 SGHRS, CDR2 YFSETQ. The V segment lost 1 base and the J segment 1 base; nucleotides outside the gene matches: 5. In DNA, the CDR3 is TGCGCCAGCAGCTTGCCTAGCGGGGCCTCCCAAGAGACCCAGTACTTC. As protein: CASSLPSGASQETQYF.

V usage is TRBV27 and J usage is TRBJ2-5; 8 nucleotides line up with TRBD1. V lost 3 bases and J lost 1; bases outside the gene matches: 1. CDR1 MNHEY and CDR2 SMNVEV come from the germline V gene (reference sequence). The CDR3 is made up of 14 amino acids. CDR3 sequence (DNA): TGTGCCAGCAGTTTCCAGGGGGCCCAAGAGACCCAGTACTTC. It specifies CASSFQGAQETQYF.

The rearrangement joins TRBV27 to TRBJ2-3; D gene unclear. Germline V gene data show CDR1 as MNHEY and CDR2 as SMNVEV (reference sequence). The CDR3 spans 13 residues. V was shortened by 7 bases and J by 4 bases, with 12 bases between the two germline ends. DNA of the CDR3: TGTGCCAGCAAGAGACTCCAGCCAGATACGCAGTATTTT. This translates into CASKRLQPDTQYF.

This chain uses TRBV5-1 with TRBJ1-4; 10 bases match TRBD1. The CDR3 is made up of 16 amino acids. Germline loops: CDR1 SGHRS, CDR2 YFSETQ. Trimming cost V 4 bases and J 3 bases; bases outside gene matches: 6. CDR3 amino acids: CASSAQGQGANEKLFF. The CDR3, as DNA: TGCGCCAGCAGCGCCCAAGGACAGGGGGCTAATGAAAAACTGTTTTTT.

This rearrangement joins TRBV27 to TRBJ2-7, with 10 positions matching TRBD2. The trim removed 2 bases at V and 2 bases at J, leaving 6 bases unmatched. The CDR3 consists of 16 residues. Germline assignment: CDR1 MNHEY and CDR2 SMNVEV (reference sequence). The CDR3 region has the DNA TGTGCCAGCAGTTTAACTAGCGGGACCCTAGCCTACGAGCAGTACTTC. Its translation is CASSLTSGTLAYEQYF.

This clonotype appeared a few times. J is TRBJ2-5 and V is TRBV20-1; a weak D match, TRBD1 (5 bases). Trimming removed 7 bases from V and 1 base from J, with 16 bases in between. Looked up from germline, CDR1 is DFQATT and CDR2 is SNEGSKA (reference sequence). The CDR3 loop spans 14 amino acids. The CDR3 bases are TGCAGTGTCCGCCTGACAGTGACCCAAGAGACCCAGTACTTC. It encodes CSVRLTVTQETQYF.

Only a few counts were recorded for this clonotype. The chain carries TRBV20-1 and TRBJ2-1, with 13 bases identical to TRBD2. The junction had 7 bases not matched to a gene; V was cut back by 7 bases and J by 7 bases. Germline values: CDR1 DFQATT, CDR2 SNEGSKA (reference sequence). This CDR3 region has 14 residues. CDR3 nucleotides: TGCAGTGTTGCACTAGCGGGAGGGCCAAATGAGCAGTTCTTC. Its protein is CSVALAGGPNEQFF.

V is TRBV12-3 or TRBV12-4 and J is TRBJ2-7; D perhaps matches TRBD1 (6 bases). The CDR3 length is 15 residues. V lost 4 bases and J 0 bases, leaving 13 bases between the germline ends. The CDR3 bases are TGTGCCAGCAGTTCAGCGACAGGCAGCTCCTACGAGCAGTACTTC. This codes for CASSSATGSSYEQYF.

The CDR3 coding sequence is TGCAGTGCAACCCCCCATGAGCAGTTCTTC. It is translated as CSATPHEQFF. The rearrangement uses TRBV20-1 and TRBJ2-1; no clear D. The CDR3 runs to 10 residues. Germline-derived CDR1 and CDR2 are DFQATT and SNEGSKA (reference sequence). Trimming removed 6 bases at V and 8 bases at J, with 8 bases between.

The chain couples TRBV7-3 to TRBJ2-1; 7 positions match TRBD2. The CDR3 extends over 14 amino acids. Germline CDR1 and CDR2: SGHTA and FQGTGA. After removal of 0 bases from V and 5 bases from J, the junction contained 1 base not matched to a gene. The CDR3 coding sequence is TGTGCCAGCAGCTTAACTGGGGGGGACAATGAGCAGTTCTTC. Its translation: CASSLTGGDNEQFF. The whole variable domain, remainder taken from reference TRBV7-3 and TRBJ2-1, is GAGVSQTPSNKVTEKGKYVELRCDPISGHTALYWYRQSLGQGPEFLIYFQGTGAADDSGLPNDRFFAVRPEGSVSTLKIQRTERGDSAVYLCASSLTGGDNEQFFGPGTRLTVL.

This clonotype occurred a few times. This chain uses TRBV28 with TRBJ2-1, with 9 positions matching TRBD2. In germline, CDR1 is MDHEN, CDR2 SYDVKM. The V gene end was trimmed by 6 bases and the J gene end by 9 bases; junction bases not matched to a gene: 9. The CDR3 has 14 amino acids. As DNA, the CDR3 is TGTGCCAGCAGCATACCGGGACTAGCACTTGAGCAGTTCTTC. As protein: CASSIPGLALEQFF.